Included here is one T cell receptor beta chain sequence, with context. Its antigen has not been determined. The input lacks base qualities; no much larger clone sits a single base away. This record belongs to a study of immune evolution from preneoplasia to lung adenocarcinoma (dated by TCRdb to 2020 to 2023). Study-wide context: HLA loss of heterozygosity was seen in roughly 7%, 15% and 33% of AIS, MIA and ADC lesions, and in no AAH lesions. Class I HLA alleles were inferred from exome data with POLYSOLVER, and allele-specific HLA loss was detected with LOHHLA. The overall cohort comprised 55 or so patients with pulmonary nodules who underwent surgical resection. The study profiled immune contexture across lung adenocarcinoma precursors and invasive adenocarcinoma using immune gene expression, TCR sequencing and multiplex immunofluorescence. The immune data were integrated with whole exome sequencing and methylation data obtained from the same cohort of nodules. Sample size was based on specimen availability rather than a prior power calculation. According to the study, around 99 samples were used for TCR sequencing. TCR sequencing data were obtained from 51 patients. Resected precursor lesions (AAH, AIS, MIA) and invasive adenocarcinomas were compared with paired morphologically normal lung tissue.

Points the paper makes about the study in general: The highest clonality was observed in normal lung, whereas higher T cell density and diversity but lower clonality appeared to be present in later-stage lesions. T cell clonality was highest in KRAS-mutant nodules compared with EGFR-mutant or double wild-type lesions. Normal lung had the highest top T cell clone frequencies, which appeared to decline progressively from AAH through AIS, MIA and invasive adenocarcinoma. All patients were from Japan and China, so applicability to Western populations was uncertain. Findings were based on association rather than direct causation; larger cohorts with long-term follow-up and longitudinal biopsies were deemed needed.

Resection was performed on patients in Japan or China between about 2014 and 2017. The histologic diagnosis of each case was independently confirmed on H&E slides by two lung cancer pathologists. To enrich premalignant or tumor cells for nucleic acid extraction, macro-dissection was performed after pathologic assessment. DNA was isolated from FFPE tissue using the AllPrep DNA/RNA FFPE Kit. Its CDR3 holds 13 amino acids, cysteine through phenylalanine. The entry retains the CDR3 DNA only, 39 bases that are in frame from base 1. The V and J ends are trimmed by 3 bases and 8 bases, leaving 16 bases between them. Per the germline V gene, SQVTM is the CDR1 and ANQGSEA is the CDR2. The immunoSEQ hsTCRbeta Kit was used to sequence TCR beta CDR3 regions from DNA. On the study's bioinformatics: TCR sequencing data were analysed with the ImmunoSEQ Analyzer. T cell clonality was defined as 1 minus Pielou's evenness, calculated on productive rearrangements. T cell diversity was measured with the inverse Simpson index on productive templates. T cell density was defined as TCR beta template counts normalized to usable DNA, with usable DNA estimated by amplification and sequencing of housekeeping genes. TCR metrics were compared across histologic stages using two-sided Kruskal-Wallis tests. TCRdb carries this immuneACCESS record with in-frame sequences only. Its versions omit some clonotypes, under half of them owing to an unresolved V gene in the studies checked, with the rest unexplained. V, J and clone size were drawn from that table, and D and trimming were deduced from the DNA. In this sample the table shows 3,600 or so clones, 65% to 85% of which occur a single time. The top ten constitute 12% of the sample.

Sequences were obtained from FFPE lung adenocarcinoma in situ tissue. What this sample's cell subset or site label stands for: preinvasive adenocarcinoma in situ (AIS). This receptor was identified in a person in their sixties or seventies with lung adenocarcinoma. The V and J genes are TRBV29-1 and TRBJ1-2, with TRBD1 perhaps the D gene, on 5 matching bases. CDR3 loop: CSVDAGGDGGYTF. The bases read TGCAGCGTTGATGCTGGGGGGGATGGCGGCTACACCTTC.